This TCR beta chain was found in a study of control samples from healthy donors and cancer patients. Trimming removed 5 bases at V and 3 bases at J, with 14 bases between. This CDR3 has 14 residues. The V gene's germline CDR1 is SGHTA and CDR2 FQGNSA. Generated by immunoSEQ multiplex PCR, the TCRdb table keeps only in-frame clones and is missing some. The data show about 75,000 clones, more than 75% seen once. This TCR derives from a man between 45 and 60 years old in good health. The chain couples TRBV7-2 to TRBJ2-7, with D possibly matching TRBD1 (7 bases). The specimen was blood. The CDR3 DNA sequence: TGTGCCAGCAGCGACCGACAGGGAGGCTACGAGCAGTACTTC. Protein sequence: CASSDRQGGYEQYF.